This T cell receptor (beta chain) was sequenced in a study of shared clonotypes between healthy human individuals (dated by TCRdb to the early 2020s). General notes on the study: A couple of women and three men aged 18 to 49 years were included in the cohort. For each donor, three plates each were used for CD4 naive and CD4 memory, two plates were used for CD8 naive, and one plate was used for CD8 memory. Leukapheresis yielded between about 0.9 and 10 billion PBMCs per donor. To increase sequencing depth and limit assay-specific biases, different laboratories used diverse techniques to prepare libraries and sequence TCR repertoires. Blood TCR repertoires of about five healthy adults were deeply sequenced to estimate repertoire size and the extent of clonotype sharing between individuals.

Trimming removed 1 base from V and 7 bases from J, leaving 11 bases between the germline ends. CDR1 and CDR2, per the germline V gene, are SGHAT and FQNNGV. The CDR3, cysteine through phenylalanine, is 14 amino acids long. Solely the CDR3 DNA is kept, with 42 bases framed from the first base. Using the deep immunoSEQ assay, TCR CDR3 regions were amplified from genomic DNA by multiplex PCR. Extracted genomic DNA from each cell subset was distributed evenly across all wells of several immunoSEQ 96-well plates, and each plate was treated as a replicate. Each replicate PCR for sorted subsets received about 180 ng genomic DNA, equal to roughly 29,000 T cell genomes. The purified libraries were quantified using a Qubit 3.0 fluorometer, sized with a Bioanalyzer 2100, and then quantified again using the KAPA Library Quantification kit. Every immunoSEQ 96-well plate was sequenced on a dedicated single-read 150-cycle Illumina NextSeq 550 flow cell. As for how the authors treated the data: The immunoSEQ output contained only junctional sequences without quality scores, so filtering could not match that applied to full-length reads. To assign V/J genes and CDR3, sequences were annotated using PyIR, a Python wrapper for IgBLAST v1.9, with IMGT germline references. Any read was removed if the V/J assignment was weak (E-value above 1e-6), the CDR3 was missing, or the read contained stop codons, out-of-frame junctions, or ambiguous translated residues. V3J clonotypes were defined as sequences sharing an identical inferred V gene, J gene, and CDR3 amino acid sequence. Percentage overlap between repertoires was calculated by dividing the number of shared unique clonotypes by the size of the smaller repertoire. Three approaches were used to assess repertoire richness: RTK rarefaction, the Chao1 estimator, and Recon v2.1 estimates of unobserved clonotypes. Generation probabilities for all TCRbeta clonotypes obtained by the gDNA method from four donors were computed using OLGA. TCRdb's version of the immuneACCESS table is confined to in-frame rearrangements and falls short of the full clone set. An unresolved V gene accounts for under half of the shortfall where checked; the remainder is of unknown origin. V, J and clone size reflect that table, while D and trimming were determined from the DNA. The table for this sample lists more than 2 million clones; 85% to 95% of them were counted only once. The ten largest make up more than 0.1% of the sample.

The donors were healthy, HIV-negative adults who had no recently reported acute infections or vaccinations. Every donor was a Caucasian adult residing in Nashville, Tennessee, USA. Magnetic negative selection was used to enrich CD4+ T cells, after which naive cells were positively selected on CD45RA and the negative fraction became the memory subset. Blood was obtained by leukapheresis, after which PBMCs were separated by Ficoll-Histopaque density gradient centrifugation and cryopreserved in liquid nitrogen vapor phase. Analytical flow cytometry was used to check the purity and quantity of each magnetically sorted T cell population. Genomic DNA was isolated from each sorted fraction and quantified by UV absorbance on a Nanodrop 2000c. The investigation overall reported the following: Approximately 4.8% of naive CD4, approximately 3.7% of naive CD8, approximately 2% of memory CD4, and 0.35% to 0.5% of memory CD8 clonotypes were shared across a few donors. Sampling was restricted to blood, and TCR repertoires in tissue are likely to differ from TCR repertoires in blood. Rarefaction of sorted-subset datasets indicated incomplete sequencing despite the large sequencing depth. Estimated clonotype richness was generally larger for naive than for memory subsets. The genetic and exposure-history diversity represented was limited by the small number of donors. Pairwise subsampling indicated that sequencing depth was expected to affect the degree of clonotype sharing among donors. Compared with non-shared clonotypes, clonotypes shared by all four sorted-subset donors had higher generation probabilities.

A remark on this clone: There is no known antigen for this receptor. Base qualities are not at hand, and no much larger clone is one base apart.

The chain links TRBV11-2 with TRBJ1-3; the D region possibly corresponds to TRBD1 (6 bases align). The sequence came from a man between 18 and 35 years old in good health. The sequenced material came from naive CD4+ T cells sorted from blood. Read against the paper, the sample's cell subset or site label means: CD45RA+ positively selected. The sequence in DNA is TGTGCCAGCAGCTTAGTTCGGGGGCAGAACACCATATATTTT. Its protein reads: CASSLVRGQNTIYF.